This T cell receptor beta chain was observed in a study of early stage breast cancer tumors. Produced via immunoSEQ multiplex PCR; TCRdb's table is partial and in-frame only. The profile shows roughly 57,000 clones, 75% to 95% of them singletons. This clone was detected only once. The CDR3 spans 15 residues. V was clipped by 0 bases and J by 3 bases, with 11 bases between them. The V gene's germline CDR1 is SGHRS and CDR2 YFSETQ. This receptor was taken from a person aged 65 to 85 with breast cancer. The sample was blood. V usage is TRBV5-1 and J usage is TRBJ2-3, with D possibly TRBD2 on 6 matching bases. This chain's CDR3 is CASSLEWGETDTQYF. The CDR3 nucleotides are TGCGCCAGCAGCTTGGAATGGGGGGAGACAGATACGCAGTATTTT.